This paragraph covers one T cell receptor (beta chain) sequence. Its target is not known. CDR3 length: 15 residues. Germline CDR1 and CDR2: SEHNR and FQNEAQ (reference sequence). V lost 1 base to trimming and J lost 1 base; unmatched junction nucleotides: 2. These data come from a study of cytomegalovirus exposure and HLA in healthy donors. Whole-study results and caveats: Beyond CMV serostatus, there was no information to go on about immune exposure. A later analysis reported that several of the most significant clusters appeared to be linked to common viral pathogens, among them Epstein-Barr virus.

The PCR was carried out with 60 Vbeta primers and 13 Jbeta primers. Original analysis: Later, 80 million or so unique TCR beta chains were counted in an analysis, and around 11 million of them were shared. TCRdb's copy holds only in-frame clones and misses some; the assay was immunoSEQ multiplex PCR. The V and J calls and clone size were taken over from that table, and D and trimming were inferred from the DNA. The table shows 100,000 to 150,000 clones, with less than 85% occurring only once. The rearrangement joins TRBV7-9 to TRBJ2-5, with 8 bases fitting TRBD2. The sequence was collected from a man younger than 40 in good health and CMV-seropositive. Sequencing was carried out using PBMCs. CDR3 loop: CASSLELAAQETQYF. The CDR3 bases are TGTGCCAGCAGCTTAGAACTAGCGGCCCAAGAGACCCAGTACTTC. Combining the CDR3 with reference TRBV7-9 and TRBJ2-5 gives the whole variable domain DTGVSQNPRHKITKRGQNVTFRCDPISEHNRLYWYRQTLGQGPEFLTYFQNEAQLEKSRLLSDRFSAERPKGSFSTLEIQRTEQGDSAMYLCASSLELAAQETQYFGPGTRLLVL.